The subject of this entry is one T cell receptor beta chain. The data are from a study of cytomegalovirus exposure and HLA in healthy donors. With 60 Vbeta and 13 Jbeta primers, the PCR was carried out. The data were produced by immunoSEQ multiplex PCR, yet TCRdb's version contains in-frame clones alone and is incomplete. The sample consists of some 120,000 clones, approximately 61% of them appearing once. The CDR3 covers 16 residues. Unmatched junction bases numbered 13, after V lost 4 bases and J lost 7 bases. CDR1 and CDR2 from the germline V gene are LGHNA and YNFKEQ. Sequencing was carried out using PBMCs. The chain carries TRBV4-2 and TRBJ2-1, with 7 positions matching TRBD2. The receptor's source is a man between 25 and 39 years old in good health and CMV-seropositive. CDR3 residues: CASSPRSGLGLNEQFF. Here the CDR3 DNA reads TGTGCCAGCAGCCCGCGCTCCGGACTAGGCCTAAATGAGCAGTTCTTC.